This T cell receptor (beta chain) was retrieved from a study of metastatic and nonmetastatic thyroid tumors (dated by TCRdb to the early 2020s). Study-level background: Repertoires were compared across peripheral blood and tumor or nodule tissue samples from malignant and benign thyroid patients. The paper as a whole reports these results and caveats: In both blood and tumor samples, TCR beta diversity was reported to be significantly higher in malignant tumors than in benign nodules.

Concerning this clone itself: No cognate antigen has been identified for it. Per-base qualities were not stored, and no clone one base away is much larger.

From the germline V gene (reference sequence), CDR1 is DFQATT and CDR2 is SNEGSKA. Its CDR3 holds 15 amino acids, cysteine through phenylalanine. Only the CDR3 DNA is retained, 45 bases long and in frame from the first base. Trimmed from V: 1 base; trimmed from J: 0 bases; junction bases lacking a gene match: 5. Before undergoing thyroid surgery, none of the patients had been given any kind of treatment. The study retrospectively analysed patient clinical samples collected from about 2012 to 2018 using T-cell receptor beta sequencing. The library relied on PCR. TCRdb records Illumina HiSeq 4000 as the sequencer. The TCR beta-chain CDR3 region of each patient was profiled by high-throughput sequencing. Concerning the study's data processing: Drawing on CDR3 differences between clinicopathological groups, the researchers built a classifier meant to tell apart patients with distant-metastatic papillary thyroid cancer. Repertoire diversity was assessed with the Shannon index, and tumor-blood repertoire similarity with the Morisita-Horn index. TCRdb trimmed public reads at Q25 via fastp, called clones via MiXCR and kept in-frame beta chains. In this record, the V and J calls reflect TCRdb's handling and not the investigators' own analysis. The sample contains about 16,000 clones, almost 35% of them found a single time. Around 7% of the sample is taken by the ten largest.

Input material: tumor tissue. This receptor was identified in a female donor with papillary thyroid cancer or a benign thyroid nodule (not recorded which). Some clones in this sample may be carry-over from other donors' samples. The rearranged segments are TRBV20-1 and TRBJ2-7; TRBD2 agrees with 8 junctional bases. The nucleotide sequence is TGCAGTGCTAGAGCCGCCGGGACTAGCTCCTACGAGCAGTACTTC. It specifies CSARAAGTSSYEQYF.